A single sample is the source of the 17 T cell receptor beta chains below, sequenced in a study of post-analysis software for immune sequencing data. Findings of the study overall: When patients were compared with controls, about five TRBV segments were more frequent, TRBV5-6, TRBV5-1 and TRBV20-1 among them.

TCR beta cDNA libraries had unique molecular identifiers. TCRdb re-called the PCR reads through MiXCR, storing one row per CDR3 protein. Here the sample spans some 450,000 distinct CDR3 sequences, less than 45% being singletons. These receptors lack a known antigen. Sequenced input: blood. The receptors were sampled from a girl under 18 with multiple sclerosis.

This clonotype was counted only a few times. V gene TRBV12-3 or TRBV12-4 combines with J gene TRBJ2-5; the D gene is possibly TRBD2 (5 bases). Matching the DNA end better, TRBJ2-7 makes the J call doubtful. The CDR3 covers 12 residues. The DNA of the CDR3 is TGTGCCAGCACCTTCGGGGAACGCGAGCAGTACTTC. Its translation: CASTFGEREQYF.

This clonotype was picked up a small number of times. V and J are TRBV12-3 or TRBV12-4 and TRBJ2-1; D tentatively reads TRBD1 or TRBD2 (5 bases each). CDR3 length: 11 residues. Trimming took 5 bases from V and 11 from J, leaving 10 bases between them. The DNA for the CDR3 is TGTGCCAGCAGTCTGGGACGGAAGCAGTTCTTC. Protein: CASSLGRKQFF.

Concerning this clonotype itself: At one end, the junction sequence differs from germline, possibly due to a read error. The chain is built from TRBV12-3 or TRBV12-4 and TRBJ2-3; TRBD2 agrees at 11 bases. The CDR3 runs 17 residues. The CDR3 spells CTSSLAELAGAADAQYF. CDR3 sequence (DNA): TGTACCAGCAGTTTAGCAGAACTAGCGGGAGCCGCAGATGCGCAGTATTTT.

This sequence joins TRBV28 and TRBJ2-3, with D maybe TRBD2 (6 bases). Germline assignment: CDR1 MDHEN and CDR2 SYDVKM. The CDR3 has 15 amino acids. V gave up 7 bases and J gave up 0 bases, with 14 bases separating them. CDR3 loop: CASTLTSGSTDTQYF. The CDR3 bases are TGTGCCAGCACATTGACCAGCGGGAGCACAGATACGCAGTATTTT. Full variable domain (missing parts from reference TRBV28 and TRBJ2-3): DVKVTQSSRYLVKRTGEKVFLECVQDMDHENMFWYRQDPGLGLRLIYFSYDVKMKEKGDIPEGYSVSREKKERFSLILESASTNQTSMYLCASTLTSGSTDTQYFGPGTRLTVL.

In its sample, this clonotype was seen a few times. The rearrangement uses TRBV20-1 and TRBJ1-6; unclear D gene. V lost 7 bases and J 1 base, leaving 11 bases between the germline ends. The germline V gene encodes CDR1 DFQATT and CDR2 SNEGSKA (reference sequence). The CDR3 has 14 residues. As DNA, the CDR3 is TGCAGTGTCGACATGGGATCCTATAATTCACCCCTCCACTTT. Amino acid sequence: CSVDMGSYNSPLHF.

On this clonotype: This may arise from a read error, as a much more abundant clone is one base away. The rearrangement links TRBV7-3 to TRBJ2-1; 11 nucleotides match TRBD2. In germline, CDR1 is SGHTA, CDR2 FQGTGA. This CDR3 is 14 amino acids long. V was clipped by 5 bases and J by 8 bases; unmatched bases: 5. The CDR3 reads CASSLAGGNDEQFF. In DNA, the CDR3 is TGTGCCAGCAGCCTAGCGGGAGGAAACGATGAGCAGTTCTTC. The variable domain in full, completed from reference TRBV7-3 and TRBJ2-1, reads GAGVSQTPSNKVTEKGKYVELRCDPISGHTALYWYRQSLGQGPEFLIYFQGTGAADDSGLPNDRFFAVRPEGSVSTLKIQRTERGDSAVYLCASSLAGGNDEQFFGPGTRLTVL.

This clonotype occurred a few times. The V gene is TRBV6-2 or TRBV6-3, the J gene TRBJ2-7, with D perhaps assigned TRBD1 or TRBD2 (5 bases each). Trimming stripped 8 bases from V and 3 bases from J, with 23 bases between. CDR1 is MNHEY, CDR2 SVGEGT, per germline. CDR3 length equals 16 residues. The CDR3 reads CASRDHGGEPLYEQYF. The CDR3 bases are TGTGCCAGCCGGGACCACGGCGGAGAACCCCTCTACGAGCAGTACTTC.

This clonotype was counted a few times. The J gene is TRBJ2-4, the V gene TRBV20-1; unclear D gene. Germline V gives CDR1 DFQATT, CDR2 SNEGSKA (reference sequence). Trimming cost V 0 bases and J 3 bases, with 6 bases left between them. This CDR3 is built from 13 residues. The DNA of the CDR3 is TGCAGTGCTAGAGATGGATACAAAAACATTCAGTACTTC. Residues: CSARDGYKNIQYF.

The gene calls are TRBV5-5 and TRBJ1-5; 8 positions match TRBD1. The germline CDR1 and CDR2 sequences are SGHKS and YYEKEE (reference sequence). The trim removed 4 bases at V and 6 bases at J, leaving 9 bases unmatched. This CDR3 is 15 amino acids long. The CDR3 loop reads CASSQTQGASQPQHF. The CDR3 DNA reads TGTGCCAGCAGCCAGACCCAGGGGGCAAGTCAGCCCCAGCATTTT.

The gene calls are TRBV20-1 and TRBJ2-3, with 13 bases identical to TRBD2. There are 14 residues in the CDR3. Germline CDR1 and CDR2: DFQATT and SNEGSKA (reference sequence). The V segment lost 3 bases and the J segment 4 bases; nucleotides outside the gene matches: 1. CDR3 nucleotides: TGCAGTGCTAGGACTAGCGGGAGGCCAGATACGCAGTATTTT. It is translated as CSARTSGRPDTQYF.

This clonotype came up a few times. The chain combines TRBV7-2 with TRBJ2-7; 7 positions match TRBD2. Germline V lookup: CDR1 SGHTA, CDR2 FQGNSA. The ends lost 2 bases at V and 9 bases at J; junction bases unmatched: 7. The CDR3 is made up of 13 amino acids. CDR3 protein: CASSLWGRERQYF. CDR3 in DNA: TGTGCCAGCAGCTTATGGGGGAGGGAGCGGCAGTACTTC.

CDR3 sequence: CASSVTWDSNQPQHF. CDR3 sequence (DNA): TGTGCCAGCAGTGTAACGTGGGATAGCAATCAGCCCCAGCATTTT. This chain joins TRBV6-1 and TRBJ1-5; D remains ambiguous. In germline, CDR1 is MNHNS, CDR2 SASEGT. The CDR3 length is 15 residues. Trimming took off 4 bases at V and 0 bases at J, with 10 bases between the two ends.

This sequence joins TRBV28 and TRBJ1-2; D might be TRBD1 (6 bases). The V end was cut by 5 bases, the J end by 12 bases, with 22 bases between. CDR1 and CDR2 from the germline V gene are MDHEN and SYDVKM. The CDR3 consists of 14 residues. For the CDR3, the DNA is TGTGCCAGCAGTCCATCCGAGTCGGACAGTAGGGACACCTTC. Its protein is CASSPSESDSRDTF.

The chain carries TRBV7-3 and TRBJ2-7; D is uncertain. Per the germline V gene, CDR1 is SGHTA and CDR2 is FQGTGA. V gave up 2 bases and J gave up 5 bases, with 10 bases separating them. The length of the CDR3 is 13 residues. The CDR3 region has the DNA TGTGCCAGCAGCTTATCCCCTGTCGACGAGCAGTACTTC. Amino acid sequence: CASSLSPVDEQYF.

The V call is TRBV7-2, the J call TRBJ2-1; D is perhaps TRBD2 (6 bases). Trimming removed 5 bases from V and 0 bases from J, with 23 bases in between. CDR1 SGHTA and CDR2 FQGNSA come from the germline V gene. The CDR3 covers 19 residues. The CDR3 region has the DNA TGTGCCAGCAGCCCCGGTGCTAGCGCTCACCCTAGCTCCTACAATGAGCAGTTCTTC. This encodes CASSPGASAHPSSYNEQFF.

The V gene is TRBV24-1, the J gene TRBJ2-7; 15 nucleotides agree with TRBD2. CDR1 KGHDR and CDR2 SFDVKD come from the germline V gene. There are 15 residues in the CDR3. V shed 3 bases, J shed 12 bases, and the junction held 8 bases outside the gene matches. The CDR3 region has the DNA TGTGCCACCAGTGATCCCGGGACTAGCGGGAGGAATTTGTACTTC. Translated, it gives CATSDPGTSGRNLYF.

The chain links TRBV6-5 to TRBJ2-3, with 10 nucleotides matching TRBD2. This CDR3 has 15 amino acids. Germline V lookup: CDR1 MNHEY, CDR2 SVGAGI. The V segment lost 2 bases and the J segment 7 bases; nucleotides outside the gene matches: 6. This CDR3 reads CASSYGASGSNTQYF. The CDR3 bases are TGTGCCAGCAGTTACGGGGCTAGCGGGAGCAATACGCAGTATTTT.